These T cell receptor beta chains were read from a single sample in a study of blood T cell repertoires in COVID-19. This table comes from immunoSEQ multiplex PCR, and its TCRdb copy is limited to in-frame clones, with some not included. The sample lists 200,000 to 250,000 clones, 70% to 90% occurring once. Sequences were obtained from PBMCs or T cells enriched from blood (not recorded which). Source of these receptors: a man under 40 who had recovered from COVID-19. Both conserved end residues are part of each CDR3. Fields, in order: clone size, J gene, D gene, V gene, CDR3 protein, CDR3 DNA. D genes are given only for firm matches. The size entry is marked missing in some rows and otherwise reads once, few, many or a size class.

.,TRBJ1-2,TRBD1,TRBV27,CASSMGQANGYTF,TGTGCCAGCAGTATGGGACAGGCAAATGGCTACACCTTC
.,TRBJ1-2,.,TRBV7-3,CASSPLGGGYGYTF,TGTGCCAGCAGTCCCCTAGGGGGGGGCTATGGCTACACCTTC
.,TRBJ2-1,.,TRBV7-7,CASSLGGGGRISEQFF,TGTGCTAGCAGCCTGGGGGGCGGGGGAAGGATAAGTGAGCAGTTCTTC
once,TRBJ1-6,.,TRBV11-2,CASSLRGSSYNSPLHF,TGTGCCAGCAGCTTAAGGGGGAGCTCCTATAATTCACCCCTCCACTTT
few,TRBJ2-7,.,TRBV5-1,CASSLDWAPGAYEQYF,TGCGCCAGCAGCTTGGATTGGGCCCCCGGCGCTTACGAGCAGTACTTC
.,TRBJ1-5,TRBD1,TRBV19,CASRLTGESNQPQHF,TGTGCCAGTAGACTGACAGGGGAAAGCAATCAGCCCCAGCATTTT
.,TRBJ1-1,TRBD1,TRBV3-1/TRBV3-2,CASSQAGGRTAFF,TGTGCCAGCAGCCAAGCAGGGGGCCGTACGGCTTTCTTT
.,TRBJ1-6,.,TRBV18,CASSPYGGRRRLASPLHF,TGTGCCAGCTCACCATACGGAGGTCGGCGGAGACTAGCGTCACCCCTCCACTTT
.,TRBJ1-2,.,TRBV10-3,CAPEQASYTF,TGTGCCCCCGAACAGGCCAGCTACACCTTC
.,TRBJ2-1,TRBD2,TRBV6-2/TRBV6-3,CASSYSTSGGSMYNEQFF,TGTGCCAGCAGTTACTCGACTAGCGGGGGTTCAATGTACAATGAGCAGTTCTTC
few,TRBJ2-7,TRBD2,TRBV5-1,CASSSALAGVYEQYF,TGCGCCAGCAGCTCCGCCTTAGCGGGAGTATACGAGCAGTACTTC
.,TRBJ1-5,.,TRBV29-1,CSVRSETDQPQHF,TGCAGCGTCCGATCGGAGACGGATCAGCCCCAGCATTTT
.,TRBJ2-2,.,TRBV18,CASSPLRNTGELFF,TGTGCCAGCTCACCACTCCGGAACACCGGGGAGCTGTTTTTT
.,TRBJ1-6,TRBD1,TRBV18,CASSLAGGADSPLHF,TGTGCCAGCTCACTAGCAGGGGGCGCAGACTCACCCCTCCACTTT
.,TRBJ1-5,.,TRBV3-1/TRBV3-2,CASSQDLLSNQPQHF,TGTGCCAGCAGCCAAGATCTCCTGAGCAATCAGCCCCAGCATTTT
.,TRBJ2-1,.,TRBV5-8,CASSLYRVNEQFF,TGTGCCAGCAGCTTGTACAGAGTCAATGAGCAGTTCTTC
.,TRBJ2-3,TRBD2,TRBV2,CASRGTSGADTQYF,TGTGCCAGCAGGGGGACTAGCGGGGCAGATACGCAGTATTTT
.,TRBJ1-1,TRBD1,TRBV28,CASSSGGSDRATEAFF,TGTGCCAGCAGTTCAGGCGGATCGGACAGGGCCACTGAAGCTTTCTTT
.,TRBJ2-7,.,TRBV11-2,CASSLVVSGRTYEQYF,TGTGCCAGCAGCTTAGTAGTCTCGGGGAGGACCTACGAGCAGTACTTC
.,TRBJ2-2,.,TRBV3-1/TRBV3-2,CASSPRSGSPGELFF,TGTGCCAGCAGCCCCCGGAGCGGTTCCCCCGGGGAGCTGTTTTTT
.,TRBJ2-5,TRBD1,TRBV2,CASTVQDRIRETQYF,TGTGCCAGCACCGTCCAGGACAGGATTCGAGAGACCCAGTACTTC
.,TRBJ2-1,.,TRBV4-1,CASSQRGEDYNEQFF,TGCGCCAGCAGCCAAAGGGGCGAAGACTACAATGAGCAGTTCTTC
.,TRBJ1-2,TRBD1,TRBV19,CATSGGPSYGYTF,TGTGCCACCTCAGGGGGACCCAGCTATGGCTACACCTTC
.,TRBJ2-5,.,TRBV4-1,CASSPQGRTQYF,TGCGCCAGCAGCCCCCAGGGCCGGACCCAGTACTTC
.,TRBJ1-2,.,TRBV14,CAKSTGMMSDGYTF,TGTGCCAAATCAACAGGGATGATGTCGGATGGCTACACCTTC
.,TRBJ2-1,.,TRBV14,CASSQGTGEQFF,TGTGCCAGCAGCCAAGGCACAGGGGAGCAGTTCTTC
.,TRBJ1-6,TRBD1,TRBV29-1,CSVAGQGSSPLHF,TGCAGCGTTGCGGGACAGGGTTCTTCACCCCTCCACTTT
.,TRBJ1-6,TRBD1,TRBV5-1,CASSLAGQGYSPLHF,TGCGCCAGCAGCTTGGCGGGACAGGGTTATTCACCCCTCCACTTT